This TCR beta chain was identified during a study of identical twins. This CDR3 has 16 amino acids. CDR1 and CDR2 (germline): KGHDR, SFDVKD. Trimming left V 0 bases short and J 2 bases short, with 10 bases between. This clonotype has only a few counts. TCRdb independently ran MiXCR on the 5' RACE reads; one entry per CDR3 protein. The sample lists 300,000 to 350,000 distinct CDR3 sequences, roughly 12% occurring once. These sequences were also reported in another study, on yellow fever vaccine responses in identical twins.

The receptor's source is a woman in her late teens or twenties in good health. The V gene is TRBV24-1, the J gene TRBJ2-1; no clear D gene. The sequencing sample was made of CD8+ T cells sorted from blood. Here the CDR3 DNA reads TGTGCCACCAGTGATTTGAACGGATCTCCCTACAATGAGCAGTTCTTC. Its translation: CATSDLNGSPYNEQFF.